A selection of T cell receptor beta chains follows, all from one sample in a study of blood T cell repertoires in COVID-19. TCRdb's copy holds only in-frame clones and misses some; the assay was immunoSEQ multiplex PCR. The sample yields approximately 150,000 clones, 84% seen once. Sequences were obtained from peripheral blood. Every receptor here comes from an elderly woman with acute or convalescent COVID-19. CDR3s include the opening cysteine and the closing phenylalanine or tryptophan. The order of the fields is J gene, V gene, D gene, clone size, CDR3 length, CDR3 protein, CDR3 DNA. The D gene is left open where the match is weak. The size field is filled for only some rows; it gives once, few, many or a size class.

TRBJ2-1	TRBV30	TRBD2	NA	14	CAWSGLARYNEQFF	TGTGCCTGGAGTGGACTAGCGCGATACAATGAGCAGTTCTTC
TRBJ1-3	TRBV9	NA	NA	15	CASSPSGTSGNTIYF	TGTGCCAGCAGCCCCTCCGGGACATCTGGAAACACCATATATTTT
TRBJ2-1	TRBV7-6	TRBD2	NA	16	CASSRGLAGALNEQFF	TGTGCCAGCAGTAGGGGACTAGCGGGGGCCCTCAATGAGCAGTTCTTC
TRBJ1-5	TRBV6-5	NA	NA	14	CASSYSQVRRPQHF	TGTGCCAGCAGTTACTCACAGGTCAGAAGGCCCCAGCATTTT
TRBJ2-5	TRBV6-2/TRBV6-3	NA	few	15	CASSPPGDHQETQYF	TGTGCCAGCAGTCCGCCGGGGGACCACCAAGAGACCCAGTACTTC
TRBJ2-5	TRBV7-8	TRBD1	NA	14	CASAPTGSTETQYF	TGTGCCAGCGCCCCGACAGGGTCAACGGAGACCCAGTACTTC
TRBJ1-6	TRBV5-1	TRBD1	once	15	CASSSTGTADSPLHF	TGCGCCAGCAGCTCAACCGGGACAGCCGATAGTCCCCTCCACTTT
TRBJ2-1	TRBV7-9	TRBD2	NA	15	CASRGLAGSKNEQFF	TGTGCCAGCAGGGGACTAGCGGGATCGAAGAATGAGCAGTTCTTC
TRBJ1-2	TRBV7-2	NA	NA	13	CASSLLDMGGYTF	TGTGCCAGCAGCTTACTCGACATGGGTGGCTACACCTTC
TRBJ1-1	TRBV18	TRBD1	NA	13	CASSPGRGTEAFF	TGTGCCAGCTCACCGGGCAGGGGGACTGAAGCTTTCTTT
TRBJ2-1	TRBV6-2/TRBV6-3	NA	NA	13	CASSLDIYNEQFF	TGTGCCAGCAGTTTAGACATATACAATGAGCAGTTCTTC
TRBJ1-1	TRBV6-2/TRBV6-3	TRBD1	NA	16	CASSNRRTGQSTEAFF	TGTGCCAGCAGTAACCGCCGGACAGGGCAGAGCACTGAAGCTTTCTTT
TRBJ2-1	TRBV6-2/TRBV6-3	NA	NA	14	CASSTNSIYNEQFF	TGTGCCAGCAGTACCAATAGCATCTACAATGAGCAGTTCTTC
TRBJ1-6	TRBV12-5	NA	NA	12	CASGTGTSPLHF	TGTGCTAGTGGAACAGGGACTTCACCCCTCCACTTT